The 8 T cell receptor beta chains below all came from one sample that was sequenced in a study of blood T cell repertoires in COVID-19. This table comes from immunoSEQ multiplex PCR, and its TCRdb copy is limited to in-frame clones, with some not included. Found here are approximately 360,000 clones, about 87% of them singletons; the top ten hold around 1.9%. Material for sequencing was PBMCs or T cells enriched from blood (not recorded which). The source of these receptors is a man in his forties or fifties in a cohort exposed to, infected with or recovered from COVID-19 (not recorded which).

The chain is built from TRBV30 and TRBJ2-5, with D possibly being TRBD2 (6 bases). The CDR3 totals 15 residues. Germline-derived CDR1 and CDR2 are GTSNPN and SVGIG (reference sequence). The V and J ends lost 0 bases and 7 bases respectively, with 18 bases between them. Here the CDR3 DNA reads TGTGCCTGGAGTGTACGGGAGAGCTCATCTGGGACCCAGTACTTC. As protein: CAWSVRESSSGTQYF.

The chain couples TRBV10-3 to TRBJ2-7; D might be TRBD2 (6 bases). CDR1 and CDR2 from the germline V gene are ENHRY and SYGVKD. The germline V and J ends were trimmed by 3 bases and 0 bases, with 12 bases remaining between them. This CDR3 spans 15 amino acids. CDR3 in DNA: TGTGCCATCAGTGACGGGGGAACTCCCTCCTACGAGCAGTACTTC. Its protein product is CAISDGGTPSYEQYF.

This chain links TRBV28 with TRBJ1-2; D remains unclear. The CDR3 runs to 14 residues. Germline-derived CDR1 and CDR2 are MDHEN and SYDVKM. Trimming took off 2 bases at V and 8 bases at J, with 15 bases between the two ends. CDR3 DNA: TGTGCCAGCAGTTTAAATGGGCTGGAGGGCGGCTACACCTTC. Translated, it gives CASSLNGLEGGYTF.

The table lists this clone with a few counts. The chain uses TRBV11-2 and TRBJ2-7; 9 nucleotides line up with TRBD2. Germline V lookup: CDR1 SGHAT, CDR2 FQNNGV. The CDR3 runs 18 residues. Trimming at V came to 5 bases and at J to 3 bases, leaving 17 bases not matched to a gene. CDR3 sequence reads: CASSHRSGGRARVYEQYF. In nucleotides, the CDR3 is TGTGCCAGCAGCCACCGGTCGGGCGGGAGGGCAAGGGTCTACGAGCAGTACTTC.

This clone was picked up a small number of times. V gene TRBV7-9 combines with J gene TRBJ2-1; weak D call: TRBD2 (5 bases). CDR3 size: 15 residues. V shed 6 bases and J shed 0 bases, with 12 bases lying between them. The germline CDR1 and CDR2 sequences are SEHNR and FQNEAQ (reference sequence). This CDR3 is CASSSRGSSYNEQFF. The CDR3, as DNA: TGTGCCAGCAGTTCGAGAGGGAGCTCCTACAATGAGCAGTTCTTC.

The chain carries TRBV27 and TRBJ1-4, with D possibly matching TRBD1 (5 bases). CDR3 size: 14 residues. In germline, CDR1 is MNHEY, CDR2 SMNVEV (reference sequence). V dropped 8 bases and J dropped 0 bases, with 10 bases sitting between them. CDR3 sequence: CASGGAATNEKLFF. CDR3 coding DNA: TGTGCCAGCGGCGGGGCAGCAACTAATGAAAAACTGTTTTTT.

The chain combines TRBV4-1 with TRBJ2-7; 9 nucleotides line up with TRBD2. Germline V gene sequence: CDR1 MGHRA, CDR2 YSYEKL. CDR3 length: 15 residues. V shed 1 base, J shed 7 bases, and the junction held 8 bases outside the gene matches. This CDR3 is CASSQVTSGNVEQYF. CDR3 sequence (DNA): TGCGCCAGCAGCCAAGTGACTAGCGGAAATGTAGAGCAGTACTTC.

This clone was picked up one time. V is TRBV3-1 (or the pseudogene TRBV3-2) and J is TRBJ2-7, with 9 bases identical to TRBD1. This CDR3 contains 14 residues. After removal of 2 bases from V and 5 bases from J, the junction contained 4 bases not matched to a gene. Germline CDR1 and CDR2: LGHDT and YNNKEL (reference sequence). CDR3 nucleotide sequence: TGTGCCAGCAGCCAATGGGACAGGGTCCACGAGCAGTACTTC. Its translation: CASSQWDRVHEQYF.